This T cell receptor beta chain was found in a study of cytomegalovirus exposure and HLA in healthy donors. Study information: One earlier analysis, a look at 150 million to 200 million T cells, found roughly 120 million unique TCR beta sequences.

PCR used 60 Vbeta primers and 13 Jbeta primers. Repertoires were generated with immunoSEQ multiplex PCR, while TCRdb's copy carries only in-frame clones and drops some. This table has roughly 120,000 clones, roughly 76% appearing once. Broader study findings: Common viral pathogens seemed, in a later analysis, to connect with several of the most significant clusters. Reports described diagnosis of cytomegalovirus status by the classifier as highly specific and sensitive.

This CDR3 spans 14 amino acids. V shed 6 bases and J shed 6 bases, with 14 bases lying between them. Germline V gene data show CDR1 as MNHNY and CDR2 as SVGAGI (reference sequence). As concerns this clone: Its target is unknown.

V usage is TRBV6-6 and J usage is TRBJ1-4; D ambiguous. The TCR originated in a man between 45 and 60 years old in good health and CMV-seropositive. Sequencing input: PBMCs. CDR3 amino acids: CASSLDGVDEKLFF. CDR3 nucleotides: TGTGCCAGCAGCCTGGACGGGGTTGATGAAAAACTGTTTTTT.